The clone carrying this TCR beta chain was observed once. Molecular barcoding with unique molecular identifiers was used for the TCRbeta library. TCRdb called the PCR reads again in MiXCR, with one record for every CDR3 protein. Among more than 300,000 distinct CDR3 sequences, about 16% were seen once, and the ten largest hold around 41%. V was cut by 6 bases and J by 3 bases, with 14 bases left in between. The CDR3 is 14 residues long. The entry originates in a study of T-cell reconstitution after alpha-beta-depleted transplantation in children. This chain links TRBV12-3 or TRBV12-4 with TRBJ1-1; D is perhaps TRBD1 (5 bases). The receptor comes from a male patient aged 2 to 9 who had a stem cell transplant for acute lymphoblastic leukemia, so the T cells may come from the graft donor. The sequences come from PBMCs, mostly from graft donor cells, collected 360 days after TCRalphabeta/CD19-depleted stem cell transplant. CDR3 residues: CASRWGDMDTEAFF. The CDR3, as DNA: TGTGCCAGCAGGTGGGGGGATATGGACACTGAAGCTTTCTTT.